This TCR beta chain was retrieved from a study of regulatory T cells in long-lasting Graves disease. CDR3 length equals 17 residues. The V and J ends lost 6 bases and 3 bases respectively, with 21 bases between them. The germline CDR1 and CDR2 sequences are MDHEN and SYDVKM. At least ten counts were recorded for this clonotype. According to the study, TCR beta libraries were built with iRepertoire HTBI primers and CDR3-region Arm-PCR. Each CDR3 protein gets one entry after TCRdb re-called the multiplex PCR reads with MiXCR. The profile covers more than 300,000 distinct CDR3 sequences, with 20% appearing a single time and just under 30% taken by the ten largest. This sample's time point: persistent/refractory GD, antithyroid drugs over 5 years with positive TRAb. Construction of the TCR library relied on RNA isolated from PBMCs.

The sequenced sample was peripheral blood mononuclear cells (PBMCs), obtained when the disease was refractory, from a patient treated with antithyroid drugs. This chain uses TRBV28 with TRBJ2-1; D tentatively reads TRBD1 or TRBD2 (6 bases each). The origin of this receptor is a female donor with Graves disease. As DNA, the CDR3 is TGTGCCAGCAGCCCCATCCGGGGGCTCACCATCTACAATGAGCAGTTCTTC. Amino acid sequence: CASSPIRGLTIYNEQFF.